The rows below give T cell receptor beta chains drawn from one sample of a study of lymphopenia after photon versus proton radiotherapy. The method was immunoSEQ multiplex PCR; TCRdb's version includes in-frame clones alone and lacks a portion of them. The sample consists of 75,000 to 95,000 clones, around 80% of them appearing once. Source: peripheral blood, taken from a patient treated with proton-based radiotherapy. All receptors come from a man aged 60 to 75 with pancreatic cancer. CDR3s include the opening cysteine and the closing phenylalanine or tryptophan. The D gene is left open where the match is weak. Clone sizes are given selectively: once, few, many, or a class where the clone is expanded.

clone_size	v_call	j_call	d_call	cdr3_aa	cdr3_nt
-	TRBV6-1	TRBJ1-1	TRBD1	CASNSRDRMNTEAFF	TGTGCCAGCAACTCCCGGGACAGGATGAACACTGAAGCTTTCTTT
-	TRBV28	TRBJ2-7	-	CASSPAAVREQYF	TGTGCCAGCAGTCCGGCGGCCGTACGCGAGCAGTACTTC
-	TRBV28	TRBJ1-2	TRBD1	CASSLRDRVYGYTF	TGTGCCAGCAGTTTACGGGACAGGGTCTATGGCTACACCTTC
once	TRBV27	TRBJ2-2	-	CASRTTTGELFF	TGTGCCAGCAGGACAACAACCGGGGAGCTGTTTTTT
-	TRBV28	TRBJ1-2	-	CASRPGDGYTF	TGTGCCAGCAGACCCGGGGACGGCTACACCTTC
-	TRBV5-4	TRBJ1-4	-	CASSLKGADHSEKLFF	TGTGCCAGCAGCTTGAAGGGAGCAGACCATTCTGAAAAACTGTTTTTT
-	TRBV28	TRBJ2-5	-	CASSTFETQYF	TGTGCCAGCAGTACCTTTGAGACCCAGTACTTC
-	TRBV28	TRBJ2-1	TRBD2	CASSSSGTRRYNEQFF	TGTGCCAGCAGCTCATCCGGGACTAGGAGGTACAATGAGCAGTTCTTC
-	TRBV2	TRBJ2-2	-	CASSRGRNTGELFF	TGTGCCAGCAGTCGGGGGAGGAACACCGGGGAGCTGTTTTTT
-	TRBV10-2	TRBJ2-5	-	CASSEGDTRETQYF	TGCGCCAGCAGTGAGGGGGACACCAGGGAGACCCAGTACTTC
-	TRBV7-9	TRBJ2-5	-	CASGTPSPLAQYF	TGTGCCTCCGGGACCCCCAGCCCGTTGGCCCAGTACTTC
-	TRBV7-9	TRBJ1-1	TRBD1	CASSLRQGASEAFF	TGTGCCAGCAGCTTACGCCAGGGGGCCAGTGAAGCTTTCTTT
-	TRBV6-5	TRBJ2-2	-	CASIPLGTNTGELFF	TGTGCCAGCATACCGTTAGGGACTAACACCGGGGAGCTGTTTTTT
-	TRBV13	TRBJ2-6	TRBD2	CASSEYKRTSGRSGANVLTF	TGTGCCAGCAGCGAATACAAGCGGACTAGCGGACGCTCTGGGGCCAACGTCCTGACTTTC
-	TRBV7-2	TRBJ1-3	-	CASNQRGSGNTIYF	TGTGCCAGCAATCAAAGGGGGTCTGGAAACACCATATATTTT
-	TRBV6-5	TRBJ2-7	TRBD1	CASRPLRGPGGEQYF	TGTGCCAGCAGACCACTCAGGGGGCCTGGCGGCGAGCAGTACTTC
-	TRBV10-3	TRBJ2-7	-	CAISGGIDSYEQYF	TGTGCCATCAGTGGAGGGATCGATAGCTACGAGCAGTACTTC
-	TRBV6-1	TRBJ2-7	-	CASSEGRGRTYEQYF	TGTGCCAGCAGTGAAGGGAGGGGGAGAACCTACGAGCAGTACTTC
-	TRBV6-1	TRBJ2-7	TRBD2	CASRGGLAGAYEQYF	TGTGCCAGCAGGGGGGGGCTAGCGGGAGCCTACGAGCAGTACTTC
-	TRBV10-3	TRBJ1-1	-	CAISGQMNTEAFF	TGTGCCATCAGCGGACAGATGAACACTGAAGCTTTCTTT
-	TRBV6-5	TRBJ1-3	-	CASRTGQNSGNTIYF	TGTGCCAGCAGAACCGGACAGAACTCTGGAAACACCATATATTTT
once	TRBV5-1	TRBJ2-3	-	CASSLDVIEGTQYF	TGCGCCAGCAGCTTGGATGTGATCGAGGGTACGCAGTATTTT
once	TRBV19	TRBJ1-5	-	CASSTPRRAQHF	TGTGCCAGTAGTACCCCGAGGCGAGCCCAGCATTTT
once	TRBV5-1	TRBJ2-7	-	CASSLVQGYEQYF	TGCGCCAGCAGCTTAGTCCAGGGCTACGAGCAGTACTTC
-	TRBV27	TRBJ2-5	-	CASRRQIQETQYF	TGTGCCAGCAGAAGACAGATCCAAGAGACCCAGTACTTC
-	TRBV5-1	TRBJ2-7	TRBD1	CASSLAVGQGFYEQYF	TGCGCCAGCAGCTTGGCCGTGGGACAGGGATTCTACGAGCAGTACTTC
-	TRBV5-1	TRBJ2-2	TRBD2	CASSLAQGKSGRPTGELFF	TGCGCCAGCAGCTTGGCACAGGGGAAGAGCGGGAGGCCCACCGGGGAGCTGTTTTTT
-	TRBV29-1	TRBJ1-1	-	CSVTRGGRTEAFF	TGCAGCGTTACCCGGGGGGGGCGGACTGAAGCTTTCTTT
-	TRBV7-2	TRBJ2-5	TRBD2	CASSLSGTPGETQYF	TGTGCCAGCAGCTTGAGCGGGACCCCTGGGGAGACCCAGTACTTC
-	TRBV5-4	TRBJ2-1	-	CASKLADYNEQFF	TGTGCCAGCAAGCTAGCAGATTACAATGAGCAGTTCTTC
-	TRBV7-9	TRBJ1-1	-	CASSSPGRLNTEAFF	TGTGCCAGCAGCTCTCCGGGACGGTTGAACACTGAAGCTTTCTTT
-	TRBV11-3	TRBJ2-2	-	CASSLEGRDGELFF	TGTGCCAGCAGCCTCGAAGGGCGAGACGGGGAGCTGTTTTTT
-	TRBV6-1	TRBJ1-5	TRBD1	CASRGQGNQPQHF	TGTGCCAGCAGGGGACAGGGGAATCAGCCCCAGCATTTT
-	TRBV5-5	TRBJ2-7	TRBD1	CASSLGQGRYEQYF	TGTGCCAGCAGTCTAGGACAGGGGCGCTACGAGCAGTACTTC
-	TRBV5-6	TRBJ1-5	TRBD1	CASSLGQGALAQHF	TGTGCCAGCAGCTTGGGACAGGGGGCTTTGGCCCAGCATTTT
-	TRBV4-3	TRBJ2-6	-	CASSQDPDGSSGANVLTF	TGCGCCAGCAGCCAAGATCCGGACGGCAGCTCTGGGGCCAACGTCCTGACTTTC